The 21 T cell receptor beta chains in this list originate from one sample, sequenced in a study of blood T cell repertoires in COVID-19. Profiled with immunoSEQ multiplex PCR; TCRdb holds only in-frame clones, not every one. The table lists 250,000 to 350,000 clones, roughly 87% of them singletons. The specimen sequenced was PBMCs or T cells enriched from blood (not recorded which). The receptors stem from a young woman who had recovered from COVID-19.

The CDR3 loop is CAISEPFSNQPQHF. CDR3 nucleotide sequence: TGTGCCATCAGTGAGCCATTTAGCAATCAGCCCCAGCATTTT. The chain employs TRBV10-3 and TRBJ1-5; D is unresolved. V lost 2 bases to trimming and J lost 0 bases, with 5 bases between them. The CDR3 is made up of 14 amino acids. Germline V lookup: CDR1 ENHRY, CDR2 SYGVKD.

The gene calls are TRBV30 and TRBJ2-7; 10 bases line up with TRBD1. Germline loops: CDR1 GTSNPN, CDR2 SVGIG (reference sequence). The CDR3 covers 13 residues. The junction had 1 base not matched to a gene; V was cut back by 1 base and J by 4 bases. The CDR3 region is CAWSGGQGYEQYF. CDR3 DNA: TGTGCCTGGAGTGGGGGACAGGGGTACGAGCAGTACTTC. Full variable domain (outside the CDR3, taken from reference TRBV30 and TRBJ2-7): SQTIHQWPATLVQPVGSPLSLECTVEGTSNPNLYWYRQAAGRGLQLLFYSVGIGQISSEVPQNLSASRPQDRQFILSSKKLLLSDSGFYLCAWSGGQGYEQYFGPGTRLTVT.

This chain joins TRBV7-3 and TRBJ2-7; possibly TRBD2 for D (6 bases). Germline CDR1 SGHTA, CDR2 FQGTGA. The CDR3 length is 14 residues. V was shortened by 5 bases and J by 0 bases, with 11 bases between the two germline ends. CDR3 DNA: TGTGCCAGCAGCCACGGAGGGAGCTCCTACGAGCAGTACTTC. Amino acids: CASSHGGSSYEQYF.

This clone was seen once. The chain joins TRBV9 to TRBJ2-1, with D possibly being TRBD2 (5 bases). Between the trimmed V and J ends, which lost 4 bases and 7 bases, there was a span of 15 bases. Germline assignment: CDR1 SGDLS and CDR2 YYNGEE. This CDR3 spans 14 amino acids. DNA for the CDR3: TGTGCCAGCAGCCCTCCCGGGATGGGAAATGAGCAGTTCTTC. This encodes CASSPPGMGNEQFF.

The rearrangement joins TRBV7-2 to TRBJ1-3; 7 bases agree with TRBD1. The CDR3 is 16 amino acids. From germline, CDR1 is SGHTA and CDR2 FQGNSA. V was pared by 1 base and J by 2 bases, with 5 bases of the junction left unmatched. The CDR3 nucleotides are TGTGCCAGCAGCTTAGTAGGGCAGGGGGCTGGAAACACCATATATTTT. This translates into CASSLVGQGAGNTIYF.

This chain joins TRBV10-3 and TRBJ1-5; 8 positions match TRBD1. The CDR3 consists of 17 residues. Trimming took 0 bases from V and 4 from J; bases not matched to a gene: 8. Germline V gene sequence: CDR1 ENHRY, CDR2 SYGVKD. The DNA of the CDR3 is TGTGCCATCAGTGAGTCCTTCAGGACAGGGACGAATCAGCCCCAGCATTTT. Protein: CAISESFRTGTNQPQHF.

J is TRBJ1-1 and V is TRBV7-6; the match to TRBD1 covers 8 bases. CDR3 length: 14 amino acids. CDR1 is SGHVS and CDR2 is FNYEAQ in the germline V gene. V was clipped by 3 bases and J by 2 bases; unmatched bases: 2. The CDR3 bases are TGTGCCAGCAGCTTCACAGGGGGAAACACTGAAGCTTTCTTT. Translated: CASSFTGGNTEAFF.

V and J are TRBV7-9 and TRBJ1-6; 10 bases are shared with TRBD1. The V and J ends lost 4 bases and 8 bases, in that order; junction bases with no gene match: 11. Germline CDR1 SEHNR, CDR2 FQNEAQ (reference sequence). The CDR3 has 17 amino acids. CDR3 residues: CASSSGPGQGPHSPLHF. The CDR3 DNA sequence: TGTGCCAGCAGCTCCGGTCCGGGACAGGGGCCGCATTCACCCCTCCACTTT.

The CDR3 spells CATSAGGRYGYTF. CDR3 DNA: TGTGCCACCAGTGCAGGGGGCAGGTATGGCTACACCTTC. The chain links TRBV24-1 to TRBJ1-2; 8 bases are a match to TRBD1. The CDR3 is 13 amino acids. Germline V lookup: CDR1 KGHDR, CDR2 SFDVKD. V lost 5 bases and J lost 5; bases outside the gene matches: 3.

Points on this clone: Compared with germline, one end of the junction differs, possibly owing to a read error. The chain's CDR3 is CASRLDPALDNQPQHF. The CDR3 DNA sequence: TGCGCCAGCAGATTGGATCCAGCGCTAGACAATCAGCCCCAGCATTTT. The rearrangement joins TRBV5-1 to TRBJ1-5; D is unclear. Germline lookup yields CDR1 SGHRS and CDR2 YFSETQ. The CDR3 totals 16 residues.

This clone showed up just once. The chain employs TRBV28 and TRBJ1-1; 7 bases match TRBD1. Germline V gene data show CDR1 as MDHEN and CDR2 as SYDVKM. Trimming at V came to 4 bases and at J to 0 bases, leaving 2 bases not matched to a gene. This CDR3 region has 14 residues. Here the CDR3 reads CASSSQGVNTEAFF. CDR3 coding DNA: TGTGCCAGCAGTTCCCAGGGGGTGAACACTGAAGCTTTCTTT.

This clone was counted once. This rearrangement joins TRBV5-1 to TRBJ1-1; the match to TRBD1 covers 7 bases. Per germline, CDR1 SGHRS and CDR2 YFSETQ. The CDR3 has 15 residues. V trimming: 0 bases; J trimming: 1 base; junction bases outside the gene matches: 3. As DNA, the CDR3 is TGCGCCAGCAGCTTGGCGGGACAGAGGAACACTGAAGCTTTCTTT. It is translated as CASSLAGQRNTEAFF.

A single count supports this clone. This chain links TRBV2 with TRBJ2-4; 11 nucleotides line up with TRBD2. Germline CDR1 and CDR2: SNHLY and FYNNEI. The V and J ends lost 7 bases and 10 bases, in that order; junction bases with no gene match: 12. There are 15 residues in the CDR3. Here the CDR3 DNA reads TGTGCCAGCACCTCCACCACTAGCGGGGGTATGATTCAGTACTTC. It encodes CASTSTTSGGMIQYF.

J is TRBJ2-3 and V is TRBV14, with D possibly being TRBD1 (6 bases). Germline values: CDR1 SGHDN, CDR2 FVKESK. The CDR3 is 14 amino acids. Deletions cut 1 base from V and 4 bases from J, with 9 bases between. In DNA, the CDR3 is TGTGCCAGCAGCCAAGTGGGGGCGGCAGATACGCAGTATTTT. Translated: CASSQVGAADTQYF.

V and J are TRBV21-1 and TRBJ2-3; the table's D call, TRBD1, has no DNA check behind it. TRBV21-1 is a listed pseudogene. CDR3 length: 17 residues. This chain's CDR3 is CASSKERGSAVIDTQYF. In DNA form, the CDR3 reads TGTGCCAGCAGCAAAGAAAGGGGATCGGCGGTGATAGATACGCAGTATTTT.

This clone was found a few times. The chain has TRBV11-3 and TRBJ2-7; D uncertain. CDR3 length equals 13 residues. CDR1 and CDR2 from the germline V gene are SGHNT and YENEEA. Trimming left V 5 bases short and J 3 bases short, with 11 bases between. CDR3 region: CASSNRGDYEQYF. CDR3 DNA sequence: TGTGCCAGCAGCAATCGAGGTGACTACGAGCAGTACTTC.

This chain connects TRBV6-2 or TRBV6-3 to TRBJ1-3; D uncertain. Germline V gene data show CDR1 as MNHEY and CDR2 as SVGEGT. The CDR3 spans 14 residues. V lost 6 bases, J lost 2 bases, and 11 bases lay in between. Here the CDR3 reads CASSPPTAGNTIYF. DNA of the CDR3: TGTGCCAGCAGCCCCCCTACGGCTGGAAACACCATATATTTT.

This clone was detected only once. The chain uses TRBV5-4 and TRBJ2-5, with 9 nucleotides matching TRBD1. The CDR3 loop spans 13 amino acids. Trimming at V came to 3 bases and at J to 3 bases, leaving 0 bases not matched to a gene. Looked up from germline, CDR1 is SGHNT and CDR2 is YYREEE (reference sequence). CDR3 coding DNA: TGTGCCAGCAGCTGGACAGGGGAAGAGACCCAGTACTTC. It encodes CASSWTGEETQYF.

This clone was seen a single time. This sequence joins TRBV4-3 and TRBJ2-3; TRBD2 is a possible D gene (5 bases). Germline lookup yields CDR1 LGHNA and CDR2 YSLEER. V was pared by 8 bases and J by 6 bases, with 18 bases between. The length of the CDR3 is 14 residues. The CDR3 sequence: CASGLGRPGDTQYF. The CDR3 nucleotides are TGCGCCAGCGGACTCGGCAGGCCGGGGGATACGCAGTATTTT.

The rearrangement uses TRBV7-8 and TRBJ1-5; D is unclear. CDR3 length equals 14 residues. Germline CDR1 is SGHVS and CDR2 is FQNEAQ. The germline V and J ends were trimmed by 0 bases and 4 bases, with 7 bases remaining between them. The CDR3 sequence: CASSLAQVNQPQHF. The CDR3 DNA is TGTGCCAGCAGCTTAGCTCAGGTTAATCAGCCCCAGCATTTT.

This chain joins TRBV27 and TRBJ1-1; D remains ambiguous. The CDR3 contains 15 residues. The germline V and J ends were trimmed by 6 bases and 2 bases, with 16 bases remaining between them. Germline-derived CDR1 and CDR2 are MNHEY and SMNVEV (reference sequence). The CDR3 bases are TGTGCCAGCAGACTTGAAGTTTATTCCAACACTGAAGCTTTCTTT. It is translated as CASRLEVYSNTEAFF.